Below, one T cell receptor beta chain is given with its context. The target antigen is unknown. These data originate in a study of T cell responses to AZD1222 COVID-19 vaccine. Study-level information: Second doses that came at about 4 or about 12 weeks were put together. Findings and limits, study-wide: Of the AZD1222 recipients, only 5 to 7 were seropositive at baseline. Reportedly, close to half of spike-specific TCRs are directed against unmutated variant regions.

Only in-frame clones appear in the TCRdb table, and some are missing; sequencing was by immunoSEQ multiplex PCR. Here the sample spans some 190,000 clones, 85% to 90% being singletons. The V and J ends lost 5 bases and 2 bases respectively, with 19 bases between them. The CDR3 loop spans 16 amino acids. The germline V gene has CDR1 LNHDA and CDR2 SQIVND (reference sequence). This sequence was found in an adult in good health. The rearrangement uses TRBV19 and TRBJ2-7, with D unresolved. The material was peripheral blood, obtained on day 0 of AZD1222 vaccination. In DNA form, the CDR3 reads TGTGCCAGTAGTCCCCCGTCGACGAGGATACCCTACGAGCAGTACTTC. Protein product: CASSPPSTRIPYEQYF.